One sample yielded the 18 T cell receptor beta chains listed below, sequenced in a study of cytomegalovirus exposure and HLA in healthy donors. This PCR relied on a set of 60 Vbeta primers and 13 Jbeta primers. Assay: immunoSEQ multiplex PCR; the TCRdb copy retains only in-frame clones and omits some. Of fewer than 200,000 clones listed, almost 80% are singletons. The sample taken for sequencing was PBMCs. The receptors here all came from a man younger than 45 in good health and CMV-seronegative.

The chain carries TRBV7-2 and TRBJ2-7, with D perhaps TRBD1 (6 bases). The V end lost 2 bases, the J end lost 0 bases, and 11 bases lay between the germline ends. CDR1 is SGHTA and CDR2 is FQGNSA in the germline V gene. The CDR3 is made up of 15 amino acids. CDR3 protein: CASSLTPDSSYEQYF. In DNA form, the CDR3 reads TGTGCCAGCAGCTTAACCCCGGACAGCTCCTACGAGCAGTACTTC.

The chain joins TRBV5-1 to TRBJ1-1, with 12 bases matching TRBD1. Germline V gene data show CDR1 as SGHRS and CDR2 as YFSETQ. Trimming took 0 bases from V and 4 from J; bases not matched to a gene: 4. The CDR3 loop spans 16 amino acids. The CDR3 reads CASSLGGTGGATEAFF. The CDR3 nucleotides are TGCGCCAGCAGCTTGGGCGGGACAGGGGGCGCCACTGAAGCTTTCTTT.

This clone was seen more than once but under ten times. The chain has TRBV28 and TRBJ2-7, with TRBD1 matching 12 bases. This CDR3 has 14 residues. The J segment lost 6 bases and the V segment lost 6 bases, leaving 6 bases of the junction unmatched. Germline loops: CDR1 MDHEN, CDR2 SYDVKM. CDR3 coding DNA: TGTGCCAGCAGGCCCGGGACAGGGGGCTCCGAGCAGTACTTC. Translating gives CASRPGTGGSEQYF.

This clone was counted between two and nine times. The gene calls are TRBV28 and TRBJ2-1; 10 bases are a match to TRBD2. Germline values: CDR1 MDHEN, CDR2 SYDVKM. The V segment lost 3 bases and the J segment 5 bases; nucleotides outside the gene matches: 4. The CDR3 extends over 15 amino acids. The CDR3 nucleotides are TGTGCCAGCAGTTTGCCTAGCGGGGGAGACAATGAGCAGTTCTTC. It encodes CASSLPSGGDNEQFF.

In DNA form, the CDR3 reads TGTGCCACCAGCAGACGCACAGGGGGCACAGATACGCAGTATTTT. This translates into CATSRRTGGTDTQYF. This rearrangement joins TRBV15 to TRBJ2-3; 7 nucleotides match TRBD1. The CDR3 is made up of 15 amino acids. Germline assignment: CDR1 LNHNV and CDR2 YYDKDF (reference sequence). The ends lost 2 bases at V and 1 base at J; junction bases unmatched: 3.

V is TRBV6-5 and J is TRBJ2-7; possible D gene TRBD1, 6 bases. V lost 6 bases, J lost 3 bases, and 15 bases lay in between. CDR3 length: 14 residues. Germline V gene data show CDR1 as MNHEY and CDR2 as SVGAGI. The CDR3 DNA reads TGTGCCAGCAGGGTAACAGGGCGACTCTACGAGCAGTACTTC. Its translation is CASRVTGRLYEQYF.

The V call is TRBV5-6, the J call TRBJ2-5; 12 bases map to TRBD2. The CDR3 has 16 amino acids. Per the germline V gene, CDR1 is SGHDT and CDR2 is YYEEEE. The junction had 9 bases not matched to a gene; V was cut back by 4 bases and J by 5 bases. CDR3 nucleotide sequence: TGTGCCAGCAGCCCCAGACGACTAGCGGGGGAGGAGACCCAGTACTTC. Residues: CASSPRRLAGEETQYF.

This clone was detected a few times. CDR3 in amino acids: CASSLKGGGQPQHF. The CDR3 region has the DNA TGTGCCAGCAGCTTAAAAGGGGGCGGTCAGCCCCAGCATTTT. The rearrangement uses TRBV7-2 and TRBJ1-5, with 7 bases identical to TRBD1. Losses at the gene ends were 2 bases for V and 6 bases for J; bases not matched to a gene: 4. Germline CDR1 reads SGHTA; CDR2 reads FQGNSA. CDR3 length: 14 amino acids.

The chain is built from TRBV27 and TRBJ2-7; 11 nucleotides align to TRBD2. The germline V gene encodes CDR1 MNHEY and CDR2 SMNVEV (reference sequence). The CDR3 is 14 residues long. Losses at the gene ends were 8 bases for V and 5 bases for J; bases not matched to a gene: 8. CDR3 sequence: CASSWASGRNEQYF. Here the CDR3 DNA reads TGTGCCAGCTCCTGGGCTAGCGGGAGGAACGAGCAGTACTTC.

The gene calls are TRBV5-1 and TRBJ1-2; maybe TRBD1 (6 bases). CDR3 length: 14 amino acids. V was shortened by 2 bases and J by 8 bases, with 16 bases between the two germline ends. CDR1 is SGHRS, CDR2 YFSETQ, per germline. For the CDR3, the DNA is TGCGCCAGCAGCTTATCGGGGGGCCAGAGGGGCTACACCTTC. Its translation: CASSLSGGQRGYTF. Looking up the rest from reference TRBV5-1 and TRBJ1-2 gives the full variable domain: KAGVTQTPRYLIKTRGQQVTLSCSPISGHRSVSWYQQTPGQGLQFLFEYFSETQRNKGNFPGRFSGRQFSNSRSEMNVSTLELGDSALYLCASSLSGGQRGYTFGSGTRLTVV.

The V gene is TRBV28, the J gene TRBJ1-5; 7 bases are a match to TRBD1. This CDR3 region has 14 residues. Germline V gene lookup returns CDR1 MDHEN and CDR2 SYDVKM. CDR3 coding DNA: TGTGCGCACGACAGGGCGAATAGCAATCAGCCCCAGCATTTT. Residues: CAHDRANSNQPQHF.

This clone was detected a few times. The chain joins TRBV4-3 to TRBJ2-5; 16 bases map to TRBD2. There are 17 residues in the CDR3. CDR1 is LGHNA and CDR2 is YSLEER in the germline V gene. V shed 3 bases, J shed 5 bases, and the junction held 6 bases outside the gene matches. CDR3 residues: CASSQGTSGGGVETQYF. The CDR3 bases are TGCGCCAGCAGCCAGGGGACTAGCGGGGGGGGTGTGGAGACCCAGTACTTC.

This rearrangement joins TRBV6-5 to TRBJ2-1; TRBD2 aligns across 7 bases. Trimming took 8 bases from V and 10 from J; bases not matched to a gene: 11. The CDR3 sequence is 13 residues long. Germline CDR1 and CDR2: MNHEY and SVGAGI. CDR3 amino acids: CASGSGAIREQFF. The CDR3 bases are TGTGCCAGCGGGAGCGGGGCAATAAGGGAGCAGTTCTTC.

This clone was counted once. The V and J genes are TRBV10-2 and TRBJ2-4; 7 bases are a match to TRBD2. CDR3 length: 12 amino acids. Germline V CDR1 and CDR2: WSHSY, SAAADI. After removal of 7 bases from V and 6 bases from J, the junction contained 3 bases not matched to a gene. This CDR3 is CASTTGGNIQYF. The CDR3 bases are TGCGCCAGCACCACGGGGGGAAACATTCAGTACTTC.

The chain uses TRBV2 and TRBJ2-2; 11 positions agree with TRBD1. Germline-derived CDR1 and CDR2 are SNHLY and FYNNEI. This CDR3 has 16 residues. Losses at the gene ends were 5 bases for V and 5 bases for J; bases not matched to a gene: 7. The CDR3 DNA sequence: TGTGCCAGCAGTAAAGGACAGGGGGCTTGGACCGGGGAGCTGTTTTTT. This gives the protein CASSKGQGAWTGELFF. Drawing the rest from reference TRBV2 and TRBJ2-2, the complete variable domain is EPEVTQTPSHQVTQMGQEVILRCVPISNHLYFYWYRQILGQKVEFLVSFYNNEISEKSEIFDDQFSVERPDGSNFTLKIRSTKLEDSAMYFCASSKGQGAWTGELFFGEGSRLTVL.

The chain is built from TRBV6-5 and TRBJ2-3; 7 bases are a match to TRBD2. The CDR3 runs 13 residues. In germline, CDR1 is MNHEY, CDR2 SVGAGI. Losses at the gene ends were 7 bases for V and 2 bases for J; bases not matched to a gene: 3. The CDR3 spells CASKRGFTDTQYF. As DNA, the CDR3 is TGTGCCAGCAAGCGGGGATTCACAGATACGCAGTATTTT.

The V gene is TRBV27, the J gene TRBJ1-4; D not resolved. V dropped 6 bases and J dropped 7 bases, with 15 bases sitting between them. The CDR3 consists of 14 residues. CDR1 is MNHEY and CDR2 is SMNVEV in the germline V gene (reference sequence). CDR3 in DNA: TGTGCCAGCAGCCCTGGGGAGTCTGGTGAAAAACTGTTTTTT. Its translation: CASSPGESGEKLFF.

The rearrangement uses TRBV6-5 and TRBJ1-5; D call uncertain. The CDR3 runs to 13 residues. CDR1 is MNHEY and CDR2 is SVGAGI in the germline V gene. Deletions cut 7 bases from V and 6 bases from J, with 13 bases between. CDR3 sequence: CASNRQAGQPQHF. Written as DNA, the CDR3 is TGTGCCAGCAATCGCCAGGCTGGTCAGCCCCAGCATTTT.